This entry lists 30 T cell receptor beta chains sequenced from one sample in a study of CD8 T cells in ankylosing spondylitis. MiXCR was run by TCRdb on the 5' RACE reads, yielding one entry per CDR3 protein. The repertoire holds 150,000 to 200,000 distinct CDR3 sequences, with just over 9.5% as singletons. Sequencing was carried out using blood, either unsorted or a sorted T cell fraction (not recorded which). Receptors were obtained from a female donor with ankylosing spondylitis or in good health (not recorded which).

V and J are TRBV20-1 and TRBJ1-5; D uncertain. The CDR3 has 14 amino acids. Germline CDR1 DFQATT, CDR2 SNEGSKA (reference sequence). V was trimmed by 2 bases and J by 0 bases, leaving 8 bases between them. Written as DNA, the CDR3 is TGCAGTGCTAGACACCCTTATAGCAATCAGCCCCAGCATTTT. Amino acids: CSARHPYSNQPQHF.

Here the CDR3 reads CASSDGYRHNEQFF. The DNA for the CDR3 is TGTGCCAGCAGTGACGGCTATAGGCACAATGAGCAGTTCTTC. V is TRBV12-3 or TRBV12-4 and J is TRBJ2-1, with unresolved D. The V gene lost 5 bases and the J gene lost 5 bases, with 13 bases spanning the gap. The CDR3 extends over 14 amino acids.

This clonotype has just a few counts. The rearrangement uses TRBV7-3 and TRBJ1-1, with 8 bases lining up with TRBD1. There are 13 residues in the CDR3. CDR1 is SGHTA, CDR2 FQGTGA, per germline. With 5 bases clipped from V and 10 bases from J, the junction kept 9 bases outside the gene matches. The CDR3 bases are TGTGCCAGCAGCCCAGGGGGCGCGGGGGGAGCTTTCTTT. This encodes CASSPGGAGGAFF.

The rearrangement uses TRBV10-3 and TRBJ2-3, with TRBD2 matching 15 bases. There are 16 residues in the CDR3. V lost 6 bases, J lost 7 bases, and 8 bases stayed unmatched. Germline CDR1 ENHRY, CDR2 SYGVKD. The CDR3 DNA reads TGTGCCATCAGGAGGACTAGCGGGAGGGCCGAGTATACGCAGTATTTT. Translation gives CAIRRTSGRAEYTQYF.

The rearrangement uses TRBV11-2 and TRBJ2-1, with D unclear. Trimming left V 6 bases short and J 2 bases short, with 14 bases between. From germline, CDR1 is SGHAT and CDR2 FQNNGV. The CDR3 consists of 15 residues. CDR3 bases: TGTGCCAGCAGGACCTCAGTGGACCCCTACAATGAGCAGTTCTTC. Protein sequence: CASRTSVDPYNEQFF. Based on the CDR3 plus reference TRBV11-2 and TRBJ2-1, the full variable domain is EAGVAQSPRYKIIEKRQSVAFWCNPISGHATLYWYQQILGQGPKLLIQFQNNGVVDDSQLPKDRFSAERLKGVDSTLKIQPAKLEDSAVYLCASRTSVDPYNEQFFGPGTRLTVL.

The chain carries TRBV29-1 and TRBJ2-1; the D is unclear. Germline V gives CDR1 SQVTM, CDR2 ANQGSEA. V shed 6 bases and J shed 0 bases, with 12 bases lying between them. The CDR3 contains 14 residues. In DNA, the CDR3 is TGCAGCGTCCCACTACTTAACTCCTACAATGAGCAGTTCTTC. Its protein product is CSVPLLNSYNEQFF.

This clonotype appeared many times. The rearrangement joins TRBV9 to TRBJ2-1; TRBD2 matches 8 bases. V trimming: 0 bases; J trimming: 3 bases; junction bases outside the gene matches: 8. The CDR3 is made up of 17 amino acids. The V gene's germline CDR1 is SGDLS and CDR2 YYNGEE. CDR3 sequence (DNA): TGTGCCAGCAGCGTAGCCTCAGCGGGGGAGTTCTACAATGAGCAGTTCTTC. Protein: CASSVASAGEFYNEQFF. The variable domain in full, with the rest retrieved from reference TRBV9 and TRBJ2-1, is DSGVTQTPKHLITATGQRVTLRCSPRSGDLSVYWYQQSLDQGLQFLIQYYNGEERAKGNILERFSAQQFPDLHSELNLSSLELGDSALYFCASSVASAGEFYNEQFFGPGTRLTVL.

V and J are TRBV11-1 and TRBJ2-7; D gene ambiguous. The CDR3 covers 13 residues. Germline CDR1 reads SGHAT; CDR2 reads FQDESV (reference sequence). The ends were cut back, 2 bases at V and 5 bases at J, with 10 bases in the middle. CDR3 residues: CASSLSRWNEQYF. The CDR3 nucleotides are TGTGCCAGCAGCTTAAGCCGCTGGAACGAGCAGTACTTC.

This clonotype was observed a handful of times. This chain's CDR3 is CASSLVGGGTDTQYF. CDR3 nucleotides: TGTGCCAGCAGCTTGGTGGGCGGCGGGACAGATACGCAGTATTTT. The chain carries TRBV5-5 and TRBJ2-3, with D possibly TRBD2 on 5 matching bases. V lost 0 bases, J lost 3 bases, and 11 bases lay in between. Germline CDR1 is SGHKS and CDR2 is YYEKEE (reference sequence). This CDR3 spans 15 amino acids.

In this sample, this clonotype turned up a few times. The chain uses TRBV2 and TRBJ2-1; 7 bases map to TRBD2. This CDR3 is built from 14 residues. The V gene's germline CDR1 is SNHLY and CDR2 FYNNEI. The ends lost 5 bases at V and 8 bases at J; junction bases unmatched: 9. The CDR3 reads CASSTPLARDEQFF. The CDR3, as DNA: TGTGCCAGCAGTACCCCACTAGCGAGGGATGAGCAGTTCTTC.

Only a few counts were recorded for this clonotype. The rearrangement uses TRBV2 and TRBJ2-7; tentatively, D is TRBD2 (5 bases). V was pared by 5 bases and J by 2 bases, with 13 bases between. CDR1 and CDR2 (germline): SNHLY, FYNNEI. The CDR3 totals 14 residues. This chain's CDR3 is CASSPPAGTYEQYF. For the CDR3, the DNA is TGTGCCAGCAGTCCTCCCGCCGGGACCTACGAGCAGTACTTC.

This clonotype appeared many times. CDR3 sequence (DNA): TGTGCCAGCAGCGTAGCAGGGGAGAACACTGAAGCTTTCTTT. The encoded protein is CASSVAGENTEAFF. The chain uses TRBV9 and TRBJ1-1, with TRBD1 as a possible D gene (6 bases). Between the trimmed V and J ends, which lost 0 bases and 1 base, there was a span of 7 bases. Germline CDR1 and CDR2: SGDLS and YYNGEE. CDR3 length: 14 residues.

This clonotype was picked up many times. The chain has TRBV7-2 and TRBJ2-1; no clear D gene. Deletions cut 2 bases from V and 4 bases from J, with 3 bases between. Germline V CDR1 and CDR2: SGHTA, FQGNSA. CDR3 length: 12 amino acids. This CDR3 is CASSLTYNEQFF. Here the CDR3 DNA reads TGTGCCAGCAGCTTAACTTACAATGAGCAGTTCTTC.

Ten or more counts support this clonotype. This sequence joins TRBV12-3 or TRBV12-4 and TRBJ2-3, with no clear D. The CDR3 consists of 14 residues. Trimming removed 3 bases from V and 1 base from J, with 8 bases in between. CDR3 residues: CASSLFLGTDTQYF. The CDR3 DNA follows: TGTGCCAGCAGTTTGTTCCTGGGCACAGATACGCAGTATTTT.

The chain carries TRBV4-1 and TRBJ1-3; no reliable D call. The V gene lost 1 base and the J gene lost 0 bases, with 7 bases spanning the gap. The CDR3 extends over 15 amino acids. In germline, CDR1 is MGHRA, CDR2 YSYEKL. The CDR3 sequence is CASSQGILSGNTIYF. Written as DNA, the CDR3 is TGCGCCAGCAGCCAAGGAATCCTCTCTGGAAACACCATATATTTT.

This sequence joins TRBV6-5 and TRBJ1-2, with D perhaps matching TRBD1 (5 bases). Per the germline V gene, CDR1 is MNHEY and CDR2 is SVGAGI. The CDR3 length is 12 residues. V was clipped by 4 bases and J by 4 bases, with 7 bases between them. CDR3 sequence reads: CASSFDSYGYTF. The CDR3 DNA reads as TGTGCCAGCAGTTTCGACAGCTATGGCTACACCTTC.

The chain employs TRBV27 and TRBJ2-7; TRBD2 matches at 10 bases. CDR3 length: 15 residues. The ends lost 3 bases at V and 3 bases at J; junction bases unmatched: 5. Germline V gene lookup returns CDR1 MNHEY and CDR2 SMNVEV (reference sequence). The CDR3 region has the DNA TGTGCCAGCAGTTTCTCCCCTAGCGGGAGCTACGAGCAGTACTTC. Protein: CASSFSPSGSYEQYF.

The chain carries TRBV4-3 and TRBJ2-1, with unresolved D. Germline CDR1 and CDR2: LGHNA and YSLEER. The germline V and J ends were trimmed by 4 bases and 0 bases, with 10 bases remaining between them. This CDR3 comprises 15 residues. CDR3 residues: CASSPSRSSYNEQFF. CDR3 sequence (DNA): TGCGCCAGCAGCCCTTCCCGAAGCTCCTACAATGAGCAGTTCTTC.

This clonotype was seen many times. The CDR3 spells CASSDESYNEQFF. The CDR3 region has the DNA TGCGCCAGCAGTGATGAGTCCTACAATGAGCAGTTCTTC. V is TRBV10-2 and J is TRBJ2-1; D not certain. V lost 3 bases and J 1 base, leaving 4 bases between the germline ends. Germline V lookup: CDR1 WSHSY, CDR2 SAAADI. The CDR3 is made up of 13 amino acids.

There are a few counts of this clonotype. This CDR3 is CASSQQGGELFF. In nucleotides, the CDR3 is TGCGCCAGCAGCCAACAAGGCGGGGAGCTGTTTTTT. This chain uses TRBV4-1 with TRBJ2-2; no firm D call. CDR1 is MGHRA, CDR2 YSYEKL, per germline. The CDR3 has 12 residues. V was trimmed by 2 bases and J by 7 bases, leaving 5 bases between them.

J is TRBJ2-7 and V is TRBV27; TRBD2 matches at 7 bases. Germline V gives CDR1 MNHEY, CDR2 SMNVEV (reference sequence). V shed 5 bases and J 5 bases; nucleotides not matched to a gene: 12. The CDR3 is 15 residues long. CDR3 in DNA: TGTGCCAGCAGTCACTTGTACAGCGGGGCCGACGAGCAGTACTTC. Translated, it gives CASSHLYSGADEQYF.

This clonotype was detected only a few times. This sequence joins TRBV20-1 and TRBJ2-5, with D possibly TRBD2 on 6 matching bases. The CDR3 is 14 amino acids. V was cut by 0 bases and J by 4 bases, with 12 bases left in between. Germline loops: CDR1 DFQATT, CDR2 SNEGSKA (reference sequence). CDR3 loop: CSARDWDSGETQYF. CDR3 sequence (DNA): TGCAGTGCTAGAGATTGGGACTCAGGAGAGACCCAGTACTTC.

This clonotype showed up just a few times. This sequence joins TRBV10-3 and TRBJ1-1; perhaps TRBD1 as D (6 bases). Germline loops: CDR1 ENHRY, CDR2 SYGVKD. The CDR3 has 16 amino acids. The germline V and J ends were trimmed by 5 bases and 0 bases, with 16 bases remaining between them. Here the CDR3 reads CAISRSGRGLNTEAFF. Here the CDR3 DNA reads TGTGCCATCAGTCGGTCTGGCAGGGGTTTGAACACTGAAGCTTTCTTT.

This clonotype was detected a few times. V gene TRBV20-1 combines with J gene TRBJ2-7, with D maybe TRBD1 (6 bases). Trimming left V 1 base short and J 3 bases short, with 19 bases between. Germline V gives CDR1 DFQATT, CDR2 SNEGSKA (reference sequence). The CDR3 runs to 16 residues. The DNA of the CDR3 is TGCAGTGCTAGAGGCCTATTGGCAGGGGAAAACTACGAGCAGTACTTC. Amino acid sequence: CSARGLLAGENYEQYF.

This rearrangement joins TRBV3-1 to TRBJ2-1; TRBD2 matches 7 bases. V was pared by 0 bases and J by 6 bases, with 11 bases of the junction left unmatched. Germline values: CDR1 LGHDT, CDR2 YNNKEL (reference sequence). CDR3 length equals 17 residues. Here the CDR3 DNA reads TGTGCCAGCAGCCAAGACGCGGGGGTAGCGGCGAGCAATGAGCAGTTCTTC. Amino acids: CASSQDAGVAASNEQFF.

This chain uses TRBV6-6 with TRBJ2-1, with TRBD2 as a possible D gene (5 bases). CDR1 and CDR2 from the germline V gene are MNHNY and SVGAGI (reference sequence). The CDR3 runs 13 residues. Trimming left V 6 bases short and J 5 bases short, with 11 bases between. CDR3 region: CASSSSADNEQFF. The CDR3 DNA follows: TGTGCCAGCAGCTCGTCAGCGGACAATGAGCAGTTCTTC.

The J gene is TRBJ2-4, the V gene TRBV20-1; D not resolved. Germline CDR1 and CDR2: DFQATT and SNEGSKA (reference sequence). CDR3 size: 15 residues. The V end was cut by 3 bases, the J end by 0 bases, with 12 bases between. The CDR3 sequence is CSARDLLRAKNIQYF. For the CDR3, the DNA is TGCAGTGCTAGGGATCTGTTAAGAGCCAAAAACATTCAGTACTTC.

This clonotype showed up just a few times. This CDR3 reads CASSDPTGGQPQHF. CDR3 DNA: TGTGCCAGCAGTGACCCGACAGGGGGGCAGCCCCAGCATTTT. The J gene is TRBJ1-5, the V gene TRBV28; 9 nucleotides line up with TRBD1. The CDR3 has 14 amino acids. Germline-derived CDR1 and CDR2 are MDHEN and SYDVKM. J gave up 7 bases and V 5 bases, and 6 bases lay outside the gene matches.

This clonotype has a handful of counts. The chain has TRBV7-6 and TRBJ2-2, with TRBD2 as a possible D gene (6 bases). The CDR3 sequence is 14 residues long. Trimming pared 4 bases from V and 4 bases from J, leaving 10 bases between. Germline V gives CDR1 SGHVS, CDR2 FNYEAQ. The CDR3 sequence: CASSSRRGTGELFF. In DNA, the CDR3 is TGTGCCAGCAGCTCCAGGAGGGGCACCGGGGAGCTGTTTTTT.

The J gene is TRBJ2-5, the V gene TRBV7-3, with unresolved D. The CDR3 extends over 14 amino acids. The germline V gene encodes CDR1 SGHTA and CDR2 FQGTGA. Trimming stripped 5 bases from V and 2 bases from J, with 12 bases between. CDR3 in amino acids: CASSPSGSQETQYF. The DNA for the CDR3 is TGTGCCAGCAGCCCCTCTGGCAGTCAAGAGACCCAGTACTTC.